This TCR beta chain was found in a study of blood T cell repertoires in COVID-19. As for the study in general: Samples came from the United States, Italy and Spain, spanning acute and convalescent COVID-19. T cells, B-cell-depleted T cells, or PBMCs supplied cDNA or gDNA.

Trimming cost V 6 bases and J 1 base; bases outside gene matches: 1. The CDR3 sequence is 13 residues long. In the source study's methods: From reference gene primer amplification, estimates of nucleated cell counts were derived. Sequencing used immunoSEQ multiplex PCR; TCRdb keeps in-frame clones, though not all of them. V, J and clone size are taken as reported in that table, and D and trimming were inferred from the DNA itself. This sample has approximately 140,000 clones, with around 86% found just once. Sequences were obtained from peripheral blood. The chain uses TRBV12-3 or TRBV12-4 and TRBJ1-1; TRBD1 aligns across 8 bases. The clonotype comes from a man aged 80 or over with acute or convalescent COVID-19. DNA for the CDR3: TGTGCCAGCAGGGACAGGGCGAACACTGAAGCTTTCTTT. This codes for CASRDRANTEAFF.